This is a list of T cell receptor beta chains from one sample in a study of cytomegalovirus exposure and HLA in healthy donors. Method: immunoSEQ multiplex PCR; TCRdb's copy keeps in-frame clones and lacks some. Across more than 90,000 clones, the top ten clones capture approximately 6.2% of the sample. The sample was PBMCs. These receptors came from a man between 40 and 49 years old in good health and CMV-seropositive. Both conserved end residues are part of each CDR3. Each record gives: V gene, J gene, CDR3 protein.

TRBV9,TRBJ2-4,CASSVRQVGFQYF
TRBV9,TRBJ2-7,CASSEGTGDHEQYF
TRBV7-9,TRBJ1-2,CASSFPPTGTGVDRSTF
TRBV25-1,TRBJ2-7,CASSGDTSGGVYEQYF
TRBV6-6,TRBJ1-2,CASSLQTTYGYTF
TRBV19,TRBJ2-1,CASSIGRAGSTGWEQFF
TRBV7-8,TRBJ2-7,CASSLQGSQYEQYF
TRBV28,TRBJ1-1,CASSSTANTEAFF
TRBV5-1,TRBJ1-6,CASSSTGINSPLHF
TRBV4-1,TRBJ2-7,CASSQDPTGRYEQYF
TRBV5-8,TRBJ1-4,CASSLSGGKYETLFF
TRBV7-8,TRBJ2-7,CASSLGLASSYEQYF
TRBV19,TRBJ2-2,CASRAKRAFSNTGELFF
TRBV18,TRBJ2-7,CASSPSSGIYEQYF
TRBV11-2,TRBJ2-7,CASSVNSGTGSLEQYF
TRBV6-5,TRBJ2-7,CASRKAGGLSYEQYF
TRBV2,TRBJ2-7,CASNRDPYEQYF
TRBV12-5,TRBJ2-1,CASGLVSQAGGLAPQFF